This entry lists 10 T cell receptor beta chains sequenced from one sample in a study of graft-versus-host responses after intestinal transplantation. Sequencing used immunoSEQ multiplex PCR; TCRdb keeps in-frame clones, though not all of them. This sample carries around 25,000 clones, roughly 43% of them seen once, and the ten largest clones take over 0.55%. Here the sequenced sample was alloreactive CD4+ T cells from a mixed lymphocyte reaction culture, taken before intestinal transplant. Described subset: CFSE-low proliferating T cells sorted from roughly 6-day pre-transplant mixed lymphocyte reaction (GvH or HvG direction). The origin of the receptors is a human patient who received an intestinal transplant.

This clone has a handful of counts. The J gene is TRBJ1-6, the V gene TRBV2; D not resolved. The germline CDR1 and CDR2 sequences are SNHLY and FYNNEI. Trimming removed 5 bases from V and 0 bases from J, with 8 bases in between. The CDR3 is made up of 15 amino acids. The chain's CDR3 is CASSIDTSYNSPLHF. In DNA, the CDR3 is TGTGCCAGCAGTATTGACACCTCCTATAATTCACCCCTCCACTTT.

The chain employs TRBV5-1 and TRBJ1-2; no clear D. Trimming took 7 bases from V and 5 from J, leaving 21 bases between them. The germline V gene encodes CDR1 SGHRS and CDR2 YFSETQ. This CDR3 has 15 residues. Here the CDR3 reads CASRPSPSTGYGYTF. For the CDR3, the DNA is TGCGCCAGCCGACCATCCCCTAGTACGGGGTATGGCTACACCTTC.

This clone occurred a few times. This chain links TRBV5-4 with TRBJ2-3, with a weak D call TRBD2 (5 bases). V lost 0 bases and J 0 bases, leaving 11 bases between the germline ends. Looked up from germline, CDR1 is SGHNT and CDR2 is YYREEE (reference sequence). The CDR3 consists of 16 residues. The CDR3 sequence: CASSLAKRGSTDTQYF. The CDR3 region has the DNA TGTGCCAGCAGCTTGGCCAAGCGCGGGAGCACAGATACGCAGTATTTT.

This clone was picked up a small number of times. The V call is TRBV18, the J call TRBJ1-1; D gene unclear. V dropped 1 base and J dropped 4 bases, with 13 bases sitting between them. Germline V gene lookup returns CDR1 KGHSH and CDR2 LQKENI. The CDR3 contains 15 residues. The CDR3 sequence: CASSPRRNDATEAFF. In DNA, the CDR3 is TGTGCCAGCTCACCACGGAGGAACGACGCCACTGAAGCTTTCTTT.

The genes are TRBV4-3 and TRBJ1-2; 7 bases fit TRBD1. The CDR3 totals 15 residues. J was trimmed by 0 bases and V by 3 bases; bases with no gene match: 4. Germline CDR1 is LGHNA and CDR2 is YSLEER. The CDR3 is CASSQDRTTNYGYTF. CDR3 nucleotide sequence: TGCGCCAGCAGCCAGGACAGGACGACTAACTATGGCTACACCTTC.

This clone appeared a few times. V usage is TRBV4-3 and J usage is TRBJ1-4, with a tentative D call TRBD1 (5 bases). This CDR3 is built from 16 residues. Germline CDR1 is LGHNA and CDR2 is YSLEER. Deletions cut 0 bases from V and 5 bases from J, with 13 bases between. The CDR3 DNA is TGCGCCAGCAGCCAAGATCATCCAGGGAGGAATGAAAAACTGTTTTTT. Its translation is CASSQDHPGRNEKLFF.

V gene TRBV30 combines with J gene TRBJ2-1; 7 bases are a match to TRBD2. Germline values: CDR1 GTSNPN, CDR2 SVGIG (reference sequence). The CDR3 has 14 residues. With V trimmed by 4 bases and J by 8 bases, 11 bases remained unmatched. The chain's CDR3 is CAWNRDYRIDEQFF. CDR3 DNA: TGTGCCTGGAACCGGGACTACCGCATTGATGAGCAGTTCTTC.

This chain uses TRBV5-1 with TRBJ1-2, with D perhaps TRBD1 (6 bases). The CDR3 is made up of 14 amino acids. The V gene's germline CDR1 is SGHRS and CDR2 YFSETQ. Trimming stripped 4 bases from V and 0 bases from J, with 10 bases between. CDR3 in amino acids: CASSADRANYGYTF. The CDR3 coding sequence is TGCGCCAGCAGCGCGGACAGAGCTAACTATGGCTACACCTTC.

A few counts support this clone. The rearrangement links TRBV4-2 to TRBJ2-4, with 11 bases fitting TRBD2. Germline V gives CDR1 LGHNA, CDR2 YNFKEQ. With V trimmed by 1 base and J by 3 bases, 5 bases remained unmatched. The CDR3 contains 17 residues. As DNA, the CDR3 is TGTGCCAGCAGCCAAGTAGGGACTAGCGGACTCAAAAACATTCAGTACTTC. Translation gives CASSQVGTSGLKNIQYF.

This clone has a handful of counts. The gene calls are TRBV29-1 and TRBJ1-5, with TRBD1 matching 7 bases. This CDR3 has 14 amino acids. The trim removed 6 bases at V and 2 bases at J, leaving 7 bases unmatched. Looked up from germline, CDR1 is SQVTM and CDR2 is ANQGSEA. CDR3 sequence (DNA): TGCAGCGTAGGGACAGCCCAAGGCAATCAGCCCCAGCATTTT. The encoded protein is CSVGTAQGNQPQHF. Full variable domain (missing parts from reference TRBV29-1 and TRBJ1-5): SAVISQKPSRDICQRGTSLTIQCQVDSQVTMMFWYRQQPGQSLTLIATANQGSEATYESGFVIDKFPISRPNLTFSTLTVSNMSPEDSSIYLCSVGTAQGNQPQHFGDGTRLSIL.